This TCR beta chain is from a study of T cell responses to AZD1222 COVID-19 vaccine. General study points: It should be noted that donors were predominantly white British and more often female, and clonal diversity was possibly underestimated. Nearly half of spike-specific TCRs reportedly go after variant regions that carry no mutations.

By share, this clone ranks as medium-sized (0.01 to 0.1%). What it recognizes is unknown. Sequencing used immunoSEQ multiplex PCR; TCRdb keeps in-frame clones, though not all of them. In the table there are 99,000 or so clones, around 90% of which are singletons. Germline V gene lookup returns CDR1 SGHTA and CDR2 FQGNSA. After removal of 5 bases from V and 3 bases from J, the junction contained 9 bases not matched to a gene. This CDR3 is built from 16 residues. The origin of this receptor is an adult in good health. The rearrangement links TRBV7-2 to TRBJ2-3; 9 bases match TRBD1. The specimen was peripheral blood, collected on day 0 of AZD1222 vaccination. CDR3 residues: CASSARQGGSTDTQYF. CDR3 DNA: TGTGCCAGCAGCGCTCGACAGGGGGGGAGTACAGATACGCAGTATTTT.